The TCR beta chain under discussion was sequenced for a study of cytomegalovirus exposure and HLA in healthy donors. Findings and limits, study-wide: The classifier, whose performance was assessed in both the original and validation cohorts, reportedly diagnosed cytomegalovirus status with high specificity and sensitivity. 87-base-pair reads could not separate some V segments, including TRBV6-2 and TRBV6-3.

Germline CDR1 reads PRHDT; CDR2 reads FYEKMQ (reference sequence). Trimming stripped 5 bases from V and 0 bases from J, with 17 bases between. This CDR3 region has 17 residues. Concerning this clone itself: Its cognate antigen is unknown.

This PCR relied on a set of 60 Vbeta primers and 13 Jbeta primers. Here immunoSEQ multiplex PCR was the method, and the copy in TCRdb shows in-frame clones only, minus some. This sample yields approximately 180,000 clones, of which approximately 72% are seen a single time; 2% to 3% belongs to the top ten. Sequenced sample: PBMCs. The chain is built from TRBV13 and TRBJ1-3; a possible D gene is TRBD1 (5 bases). This TCR was sampled from a human donor in good health. The CDR3, as DNA: TGTGCCAGCAGCCTAAAGGGACGGGAGCTCTCTGGAAACACCATATATTTT. It is translated as CASSLKGRELSGNTIYF.